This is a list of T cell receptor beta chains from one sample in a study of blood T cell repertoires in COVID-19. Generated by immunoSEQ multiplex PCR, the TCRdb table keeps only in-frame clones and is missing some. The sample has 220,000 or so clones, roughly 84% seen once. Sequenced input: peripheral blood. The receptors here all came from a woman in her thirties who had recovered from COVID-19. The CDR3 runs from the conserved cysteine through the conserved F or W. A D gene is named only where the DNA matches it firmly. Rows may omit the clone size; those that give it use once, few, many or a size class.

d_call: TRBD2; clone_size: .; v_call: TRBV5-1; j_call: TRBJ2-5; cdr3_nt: TGCGCCAGCAGCAAGGGACTAGCGGGGGCCGGGCAAGAGACCCAGTACTTC; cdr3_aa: CASSKGLAGAGQETQYF
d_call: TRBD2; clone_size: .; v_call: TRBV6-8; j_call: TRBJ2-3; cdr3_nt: TGTGCCAGCAGCCGCACTAGCGGACCACGGTCCGATACGCAGTATTTT; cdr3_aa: CASSRTSGPRSDTQYF
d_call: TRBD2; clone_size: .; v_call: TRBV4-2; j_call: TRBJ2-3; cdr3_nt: TGTGCCAGCAGCCAACCTACCGGGACTAGCGGGAGTAGGGATACGCAGTATTTT; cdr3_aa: CASSQPTGTSGSRDTQYF
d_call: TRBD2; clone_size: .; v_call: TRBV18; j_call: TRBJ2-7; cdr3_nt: TGTGCCAGCTCACGTGGACTAGCGGGAGTTGTCTACGAGCAGTACTTC; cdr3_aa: CASSRGLAGVVYEQYF
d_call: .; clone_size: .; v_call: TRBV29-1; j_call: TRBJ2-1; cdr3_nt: TGCAGCGTTCCTACAGGGAATAATGAGCAGTTCTTC; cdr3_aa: CSVPTGNNEQFF
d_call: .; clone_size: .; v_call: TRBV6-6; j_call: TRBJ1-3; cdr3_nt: TGTGCCAGCAGAGACAGGTTTGATAGCTCTGGAAACACCATATATTTT; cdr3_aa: CASRDRFDSSGNTIYF
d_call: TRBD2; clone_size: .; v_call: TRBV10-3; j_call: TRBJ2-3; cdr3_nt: TGTGCCATCAGTGAGTCGATAGGGACTAGCGGCACAGATACGCAGTATTTT; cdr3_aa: CAISESIGTSGTDTQYF
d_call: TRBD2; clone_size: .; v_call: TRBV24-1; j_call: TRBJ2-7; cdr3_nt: TGTGCCACCAGTGTATCCGGGACTAGTGACTACGAGCAGTACTTC; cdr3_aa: CATSVSGTSDYEQYF
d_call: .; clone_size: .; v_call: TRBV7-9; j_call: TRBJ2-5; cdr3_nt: TGTGCCAGCAGCCCCAGACAGTACCAAGAGACCCAGTACTTC; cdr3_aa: CASSPRQYQETQYF
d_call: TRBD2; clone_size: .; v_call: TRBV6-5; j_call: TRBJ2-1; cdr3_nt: TGTGCCAGCAGTTACCTCCTGCGGCGGGAGCTGTTCTTC; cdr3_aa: CASSYLLRRELFF
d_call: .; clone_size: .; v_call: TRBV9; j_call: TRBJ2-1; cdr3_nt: TGTGCCAGCAGCGATGGGATCAGGGGAGATAGATACAATGAGCAGTTCTTC; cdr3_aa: CASSDGIRGDRYNEQFF
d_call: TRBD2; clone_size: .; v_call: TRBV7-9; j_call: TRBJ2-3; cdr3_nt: TGTGCCAGCAGCAGCCCCGGGACTAGGGGTCCGGGTCTAGATACGCAGTATTTT; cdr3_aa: CASSSPGTRGPGLDTQYF
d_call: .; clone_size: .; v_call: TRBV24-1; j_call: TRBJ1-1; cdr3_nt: TGTGCCACCAGTGATTTTTCCGGTGAAGCTTTCTTT; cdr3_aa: CATSDFSGEAFF
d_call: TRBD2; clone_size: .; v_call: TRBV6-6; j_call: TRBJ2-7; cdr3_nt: TGTGCCAGCAGTTACGTGAGCGGGAGGTGGAACGAGCAGTACTTC; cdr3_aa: CASSYVSGRWNEQYF
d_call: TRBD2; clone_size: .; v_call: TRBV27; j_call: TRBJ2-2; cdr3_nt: TGTGCCAGCAGTTTATATGAGGGACTAGCGAGTACCGGGGAGCTGTTTTTT; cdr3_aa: CASSLYEGLASTGELFF
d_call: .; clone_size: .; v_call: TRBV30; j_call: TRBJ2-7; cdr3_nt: TGTGCCTGGAGTGACGACTCCTACCGCGAGCAGTACTTC; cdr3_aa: CAWSDDSYREQYF
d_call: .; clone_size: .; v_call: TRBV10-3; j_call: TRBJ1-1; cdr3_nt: TGTGCCATCAGTGAGTTGAGAGGGCCTGAAGCTTTCTTT; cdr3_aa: CAISELRGPEAFF
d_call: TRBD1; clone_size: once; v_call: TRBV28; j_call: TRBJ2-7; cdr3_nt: TGTGCCAGCAGTTTTACAGGGGGAAGTGCGCAGTACTTC; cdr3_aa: CASSFTGGSAQYF
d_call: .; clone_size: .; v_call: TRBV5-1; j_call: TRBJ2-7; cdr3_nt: TGCGCCAGCAGCCTGGGCAGGGCCTACGAGCAGTACTTC; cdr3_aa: CASSLGRAYEQYF
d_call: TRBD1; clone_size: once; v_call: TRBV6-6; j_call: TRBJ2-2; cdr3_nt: TGTGCCAGCATCCTTTCCGGGGCAGGGGGCGGGGAGCTGTTTTTT; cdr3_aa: CASILSGAGGGELFF
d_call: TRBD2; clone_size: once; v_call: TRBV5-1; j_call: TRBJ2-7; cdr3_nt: TGCGCCAGCAGCTTGGGGACTAGCGGCTACGAGCAGTACTTC; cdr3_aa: CASSLGTSGYEQYF
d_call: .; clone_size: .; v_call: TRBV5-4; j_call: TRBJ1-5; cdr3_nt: TGTGCCAGCAGCTTAGCAGGGAATCAGCCCCAGCATTTT; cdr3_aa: CASSLAGNQPQHF
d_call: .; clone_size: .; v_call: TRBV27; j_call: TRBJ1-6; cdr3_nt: TGTGCCAGCAGTTTACAGTACAGCATGACTTCACCCCTCCACTTT; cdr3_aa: CASSLQYSMTSPLHF
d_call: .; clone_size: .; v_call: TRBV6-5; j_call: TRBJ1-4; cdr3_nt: TGTGCCAGCAGTTACCCGGGGGAAAAACTGTTTTTT; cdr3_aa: CASSYPGEKLFF
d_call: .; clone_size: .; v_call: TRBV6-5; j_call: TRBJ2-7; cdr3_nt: TGTGCCAGCAGACGACTCCTGGAGCCCTCCTACGAGCAGTACTTC; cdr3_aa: CASRRLLEPSYEQYF
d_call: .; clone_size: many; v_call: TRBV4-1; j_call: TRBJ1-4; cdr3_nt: TGCGCCAGCCGTACGGGGTGGCAGGGAGGCGAAAAACTGTTTTTT; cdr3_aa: CASRTGWQGGEKLFF
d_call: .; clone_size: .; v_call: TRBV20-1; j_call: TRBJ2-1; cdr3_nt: TGCAGTGCTAGAGCCAATAATGAGCAGTTCTTC; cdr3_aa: CSARANNEQFF
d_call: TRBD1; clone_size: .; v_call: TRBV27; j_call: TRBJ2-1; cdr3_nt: TGTGCCAGCAACAGACAGGGGGCGTTGGAGCAGTTCTTC; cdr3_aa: CASNRQGALEQFF
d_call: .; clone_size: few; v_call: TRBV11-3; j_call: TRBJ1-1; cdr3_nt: TGTGCCAGCAGCGCAGGGAGGGGGGGCACTGAAGCTTTCTTT; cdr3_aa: CASSAGRGGTEAFF
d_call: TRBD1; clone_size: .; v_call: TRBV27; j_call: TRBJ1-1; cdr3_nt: TGTGCCAGCAGTTTATCGAGGGGGCTGAACACTGAAGCTTTCTTT; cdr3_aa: CASSLSRGLNTEAFF
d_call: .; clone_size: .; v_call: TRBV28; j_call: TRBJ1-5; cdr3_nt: TGTGCCAGCAGAAGACAGGAGAATCAGCCCCAGCATTTT; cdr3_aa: CASRRQENQPQHF
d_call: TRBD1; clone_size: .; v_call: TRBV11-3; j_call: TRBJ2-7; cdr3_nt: TGTGCCAGCAGCTTAGGCGGACAGGAGACGTACGAGCAGTACTTC; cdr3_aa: CASSLGGQETYEQYF
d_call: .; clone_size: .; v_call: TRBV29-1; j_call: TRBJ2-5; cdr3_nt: TGCAGCTCCCGGGGGTGGGAGACCCAGTACTTC; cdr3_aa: CSSRGWETQYF
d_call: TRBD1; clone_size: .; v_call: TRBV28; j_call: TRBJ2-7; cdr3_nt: TGTGCCAGCACCCCCGGGGGACAGGGGTACGAGCAGTACTTC; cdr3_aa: CASTPGGQGYEQYF
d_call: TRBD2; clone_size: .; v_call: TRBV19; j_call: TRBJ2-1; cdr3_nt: TGTGCCAGTAGTATCCGAGCGGGAGAGGATGAGCAGTTCTTC; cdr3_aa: CASSIRAGEDEQFF
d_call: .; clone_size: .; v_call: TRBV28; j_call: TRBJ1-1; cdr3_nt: TGTGCCAGCATCCTCTTACCCCAGGGCACGGCTTTCTTT; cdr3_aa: CASILLPQGTAFF
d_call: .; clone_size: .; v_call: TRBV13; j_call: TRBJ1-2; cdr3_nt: TGTGCCAGCAGCTCCGGCCGGTTGATAGACAAAAGCTATGGCTACACCTTC; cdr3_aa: CASSSGRLIDKSYGYTF
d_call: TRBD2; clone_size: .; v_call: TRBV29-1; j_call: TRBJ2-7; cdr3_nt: TGCAGCGTTGAAGATGGGACTAGCGGAAACTACGAGCAGTACTTC; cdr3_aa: CSVEDGTSGNYEQYF
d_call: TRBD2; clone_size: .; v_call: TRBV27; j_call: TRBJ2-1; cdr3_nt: TGTGCCAGCAGTTTATGGGGCGGGAGGGAATACAATGAGCAGTTCTTC; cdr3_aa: CASSLWGGREYNEQFF
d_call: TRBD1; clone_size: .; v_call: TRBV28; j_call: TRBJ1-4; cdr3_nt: TGTGCCAGCAGTTTACTGGTCGGGACAGGAGAAAAACTGTTTTTT; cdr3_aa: CASSLLVGTGEKLFF
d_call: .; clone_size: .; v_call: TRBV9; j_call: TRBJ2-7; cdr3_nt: TGTGCCAGCGGCCGGGGTGGTTCCTACGAGCAGTACTTC; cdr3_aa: CASGRGGSYEQYF
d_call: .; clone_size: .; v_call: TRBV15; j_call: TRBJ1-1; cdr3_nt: TGTGCCACCACCCCGGGGGGGTTTCAAGGTGAAGCTTTCTTT; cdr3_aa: CATTPGGFQGEAFF
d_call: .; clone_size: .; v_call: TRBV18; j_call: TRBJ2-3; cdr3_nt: TGTGCCAGCTCACCGTGCGTCCCCCCAGGCGGCACAGATACGCAGTATTTT; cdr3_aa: CASSPCVPPGGTDTQYF
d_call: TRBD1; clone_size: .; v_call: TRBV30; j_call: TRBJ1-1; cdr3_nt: TGTGCCTCCCCGAGGGGACAGGGGAACACTGAAGCTTTCTTT; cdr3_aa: CASPRGQGNTEAFF
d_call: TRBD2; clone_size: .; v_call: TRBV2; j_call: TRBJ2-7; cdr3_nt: TGTGCCAGCAGTGAATCACTAGCGACAAACGAGCAGTACTTC; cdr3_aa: CASSESLATNEQYF
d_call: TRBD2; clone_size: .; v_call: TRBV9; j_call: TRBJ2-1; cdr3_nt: TGTGCCAGCAGCCCCACCATAGGGGTAGCGGGAGGCGATGAGCAGTTCTTC; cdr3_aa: CASSPTIGVAGGDEQFF
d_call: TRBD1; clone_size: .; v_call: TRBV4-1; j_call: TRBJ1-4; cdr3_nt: TGCGCCAGCAGCCAACTAGGGACAGGGCTGAATGAAAAACTGTTTTTT; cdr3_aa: CASSQLGTGLNEKLFF
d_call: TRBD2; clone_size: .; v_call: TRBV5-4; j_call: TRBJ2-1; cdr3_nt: TGTGCCAGCAGCTGGGGGACTAGCGGGAATGAGCAGTTCTTC; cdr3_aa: CASSWGTSGNEQFF
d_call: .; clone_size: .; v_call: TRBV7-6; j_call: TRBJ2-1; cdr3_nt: TGTGCCAGCAGCTCCCAAGCGCGTCATAGAATGAGCTCCTACAATGAGCAGTTCTTC; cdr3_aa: CASSSQARHRMSSYNEQFF
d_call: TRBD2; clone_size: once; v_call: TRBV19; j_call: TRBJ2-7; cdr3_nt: TGTGCCAGTAGGGAAACTAGCGGATGGGGCTACGAGCAGTACTTC; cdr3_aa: CASRETSGWGYEQYF